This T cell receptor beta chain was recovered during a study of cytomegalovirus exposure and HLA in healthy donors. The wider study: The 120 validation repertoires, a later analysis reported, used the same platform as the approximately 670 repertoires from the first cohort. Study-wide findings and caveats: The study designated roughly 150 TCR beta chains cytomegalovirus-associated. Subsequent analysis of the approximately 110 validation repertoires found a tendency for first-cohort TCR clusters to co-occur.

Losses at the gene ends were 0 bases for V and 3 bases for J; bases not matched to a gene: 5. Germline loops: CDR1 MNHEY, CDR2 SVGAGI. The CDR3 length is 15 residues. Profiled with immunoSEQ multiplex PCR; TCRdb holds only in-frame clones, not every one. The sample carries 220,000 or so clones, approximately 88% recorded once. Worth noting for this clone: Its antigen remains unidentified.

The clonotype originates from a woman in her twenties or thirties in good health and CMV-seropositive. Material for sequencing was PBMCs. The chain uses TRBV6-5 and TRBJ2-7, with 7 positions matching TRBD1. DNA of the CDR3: TGTGCCAGCAGTTACTCCGGGACAGCGGACTACGAGCAGTACTTC. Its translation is CASSYSGTADYEQYF.